The text below deals with one T cell receptor (beta chain). Its target is not known. The treatment is: roughly nine-day PBMC culture with coronavirus spike peptide pools or control peptides (ViraFEST assay). The data belong to a study of vaccination and CD4 T cells after COVID-19. Whole-study context: The stimulus for the cells was overlapping spike peptides derived from SARS-CoV-2, HCoV-NL63, HCoV-OC43 and HCoV-229E.

CD4+ T cells that had been cultured provided DNA sequenced with the Oncomine TCR Beta short-read assay. TCRdb fed the PCR reads into MiXCR, producing one record per CDR3 protein. The data show about 17,000 distinct CDR3 sequences, with 48% seen just once and approximately 4.4% held by the top ten. This sequence was found in a human donor who had recovered from COVID-19. Sequenced material: CD4+ T cells from blood, cultured in vitro, taken before SARS-CoV-2 vaccination.

CDR3 nucleotides: TGTGCCAGCAGTTACTCCCCTCAGCCCCAGCATTTT. Translating it yields CASSYSPQPQHF. The chain uses TRBV6-2 or TRBV6-3 and TRBJ1-5; D gene uncertain. V lost 0 bases, J lost 6 bases, and 3 bases lay in between. CDR3 length equals 12 residues. CDR1 and CDR2 from the germline V gene are MNHEY and SVGEGT.